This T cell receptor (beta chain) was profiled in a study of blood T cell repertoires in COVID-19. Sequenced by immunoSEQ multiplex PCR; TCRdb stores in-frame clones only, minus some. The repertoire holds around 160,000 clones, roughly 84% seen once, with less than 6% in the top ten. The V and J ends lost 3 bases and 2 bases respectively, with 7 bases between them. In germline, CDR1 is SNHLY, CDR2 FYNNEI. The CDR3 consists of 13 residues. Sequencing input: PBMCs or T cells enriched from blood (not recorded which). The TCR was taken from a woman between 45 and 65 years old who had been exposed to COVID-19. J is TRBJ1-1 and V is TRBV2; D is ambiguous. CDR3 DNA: TGTGCCAGCAGTGACGAACTCAACACTGAAGCTTTCTTT. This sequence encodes CASSDELNTEAFF.